This TCR beta chain was recorded in a study of blood T cell repertoires in COVID-19. This clone appeared once. V lost 2 bases to trimming and J lost 4 bases, with 6 bases between them. CDR1 is MNHEY and CDR2 is SVGEGT in the germline V gene. The CDR3 spans 12 residues. Per the original methods: Reference gene primer amplification in the assay estimated nucleated cell counts. Sequenced by immunoSEQ multiplex PCR; TCRdb stores in-frame clones only, minus some. V and J calls and clone size follow that table, whereas D and trimming were derived from the DNA. The sample includes roughly 290,000 clones, approximately 91% of them seen just once.

This clonotype was obtained from a woman in her sixties or seventies with acute or convalescent COVID-19. The gene calls are TRBV6-2 or TRBV6-3 and TRBJ2-7; tentative D call: TRBD2 (5 bases). Specimen: peripheral blood. CDR3 nucleotides: TGTGCCAGCAGTTACACGGGATACGAGCAGTACTTC. As protein: CASSYTGYEQYF.